Sequencing of this TCR beta chain was carried out in a study of blood T cell repertoires in COVID-19. Produced via immunoSEQ multiplex PCR; TCRdb's table is partial and in-frame only. This table has a few hundred thousand clones, about 80% appearing once. This CDR3 is 15 amino acids long. V lost 0 bases and J 6 bases, leaving 14 bases between the germline ends. Germline V lookup: CDR1 SGHRS, CDR2 YFSETQ. This clone appeared a single time. The chain joins TRBV5-1 to TRBJ2-3; a possible D gene is TRBD1 (6 bases). The material sequenced was peripheral blood. The sequence was collected from a man older than 75 with acute or convalescent COVID-19. CDR3 bases: TGCGCCAGCAGCTTGGGGCCAGGGGCTTGGGATACGCAGTATTTT. This codes for CASSLGPGAWDTQYF.